The rows below give T cell receptor beta chains drawn from one sample of a study of T cells after yellow fever vaccination. From the 5' RACE reads, TCRdb called clonotypes with MiXCR, one entry per CDR3 protein. Here the sample spans around 160,000 distinct CDR3 sequences, less than 9% being singletons. Sequenced material: CD4+ T cells sorted from PBMCs, taken about 5 days after the first yellow fever vaccination. These receptors all stem from a man younger than 35 who received the YFV17D yellow fever vaccine. Both conserved end residues are trimmed from each CDR3. A D gene is named only where the DNA matches it firmly. Size is stated for part of the rows, as once, few or many counts, or as a class when the clone is expanded.

cdr3_aa,v_call,j_call,d_call,clone_size
ASSEEPHRPGTQY,TRBV6-1,TRBJ2-3,NA,many
ASSLYDTNTEAF,TRBV5-1,TRBJ1-1,NA,many
AWDRGLQETQY,TRBV30,TRBJ2-5,TRBD1,many
AINARGKEDTQY,TRBV10-3,TRBJ2-3,NA,few
ASSVHENYGYT,TRBV9,TRBJ1-2,NA,few
ASSPLSTNTEAF,TRBV18,TRBJ1-1,NA,few
ASSSEGGRNTQY,TRBV6-5,TRBJ2-3,NA,many
SARDLGGPYNEQF,TRBV20-1,TRBJ2-1,NA,few
ATKKGQGFRTGELF,TRBV7-9,TRBJ2-2,TRBD1,NA
ASSPGLASAEWD,TRBV6-1,TRBJ2-7,NA,few
ASSPGTGGGYGYT,TRBV7-2,TRBJ1-2,TRBD1,many
ASSQDRNTQY,TRBV4-1,TRBJ2-3,NA,many
ASPDEAQY,TRBV5-1,TRBJ2-3,NA,NA
ASSLTGITDTQY,TRBV4-3,TRBJ2-3,TRBD1,few
ASGGAAYAAKNIQY,TRBV7-2,TRBJ2-4,NA,few
SVRGGTGGFGNIQY,TRBV29-1,TRBJ2-4,TRBD1,many
ASSQDWGTEAF,TRBV14,TRBJ1-1,NA,many
ASSQETSGVPSQF,TRBV4-3,TRBJ2-1,TRBD2,NA
ASRFGGGNEQF,TRBV7-2,TRBJ2-1,TRBD2,many
ASSHLRADEQY,TRBV4-3,TRBJ2-7,NA,many
ASSLAAGLGSPLH,TRBV12-3/TRBV12-4,TRBJ1-6,NA,NA
ASSLNDATAEAF,TRBV7-9,TRBJ1-1,NA,many
ASTPDTRYGYT,TRBV6-5,TRBJ1-2,NA,many
ASTRTGDQPQH,TRBV12-3/TRBV12-4,TRBJ1-5,TRBD1,many
ASSYRGQGTYEQY,TRBV6-5,TRBJ2-7,TRBD1,few
ASSVGGGAWETQY,TRBV9,TRBJ2-5,TRBD2,few
ASNLGRSWEKLF,TRBV12-3/TRBV12-4,TRBJ1-4,NA,few
ASSPTSGVSSYNEQF,TRBV9,TRBJ2-1,TRBD2,many
SVSHRGLGEKLF,TRBV29-1,TRBJ1-4,TRBD1,NA
AISEVPGQGPPGKY,TRBV10-3,TRBJ2-5,TRBD1,many
AGNRGPNTEAF,TRBV10-2,TRBJ1-1,TRBD1,few
ASSPPGGGGTQY,TRBV7-2,TRBJ2-5,TRBD2,few
ASSYSTVAAQY,TRBV6-5,TRBJ2-5,NA,few
ATTRAREYNSPLH,TRBV15,TRBJ1-6,NA,NA
ASSQDYPAPGELF,TRBV4-1,TRBJ2-2,NA,many
ASSPATGGYEQY,TRBV18,TRBJ2-7,TRBD1,many
ASAISPGRQYGYT,TRBV5-1,TRBJ1-2,NA,many
SGGGPTMGIQY,TRBV29-1,TRBJ2-4,TRBD2,many
ASTWGTGGTEAF,TRBV28,TRBJ1-1,TRBD1,NA
ASSLVLALGPGVNTEAF,TRBV12-3/TRBV12-4,TRBJ1-1,NA,NA
ASSFGIAGLPGDTQY,TRBV5-1,TRBJ2-3,TRBD2,many
ASSPSDQPQH,TRBV18,TRBJ1-5,NA,NA
ASNRGEAGDYGYT,TRBV5-1,TRBJ1-2,NA,few
ASSFGDRGLFGTQY,TRBV28,TRBJ2-3,TRBD1,many
ASRSGTGLHTGELF,TRBV12-3/TRBV12-4,TRBJ2-2,TRBD1,many
ASSPGTSYGYT,TRBV5-1,TRBJ1-2,NA,many
ASSAPTGDYGYT,TRBV9,TRBJ1-2,NA,NA
ASSLGQFYGYT,TRBV5-5,TRBJ1-2,NA,NA
SASFAVGLAGAGGTQY,TRBV20-1,TRBJ2-5,TRBD2,NA
ASSLAGGHEQF,TRBV7-8,TRBJ2-1,NA,many
ATSDSRQEGSSYEQY,TRBV24-1,TRBJ2-7,NA,many
ASSRGGMNTEAF,TRBV7-2,TRBJ1-1,NA,many
ASSRTGSLERGYT,TRBV5-1,TRBJ1-2,TRBD1,few